A selection of T cell receptor beta chains follows, all from one sample in a study of T cell responses to AZD1222 COVID-19 vaccine. The data were produced by immunoSEQ multiplex PCR, yet TCRdb's version contains in-frame clones alone and is incomplete. Among 150,000 to 200,000 clones listed, under 95% were seen once. This specimen consisted of peripheral blood, obtained 28 days after the second AZD1222 dose. Receptors originate from an adult who received the AZD1222 COVID-19 vaccine. The CDR3 runs from the conserved cysteine through the conserved F or W. D genes are given only for firm matches. Some rows have no size entry. The others give once, few or many, or a class for an expanded clone.

clone size	J gene	D gene	V gene	CDR3 protein	CDR3 DNA
many	TRBJ1-1	-	TRBV14	CASSQDLGAEAFF	TGTGCCAGCAGCCAAGATCTGGGAGCTGAAGCTTTCTTT
-	TRBJ1-1	TRBD1	TRBV4-2	CASSQEGRGRDTEAFF	TGTGCCAGCAGCCAAGAGGGCAGGGGGCGAGACACTGAAGCTTTCTTT
many	TRBJ1-2	-	TRBV7-6	CASSLFEGNYGYTF	TGTGCCAGCAGCTTATTCGAGGGAAACTATGGCTACACCTTC
-	TRBJ2-3	-	TRBV2	CASSGIDFRDFLTDTQYF	TGTGCCAGCAGTGGAATAGATTTTAGGGATTTTCTCACAGATACGCAGTATTTT
-	TRBJ1-4	-	TRBV7-3	CASSLTAGRLVEKLFF	TGTGCCAGCAGCTTAACGGCAGGGCGATTAGTTGAAAAACTGTTTTTT
-	TRBJ1-2	-	TRBV5-6	CASSFTQGDGYTF	TGTGCCAGCAGCTTTACCCAGGGTGACGGCTACACCTTC
-	TRBJ1-2	TRBD1	TRBV5-8	CASSSPLIGRGNLYGYTF	TGTGCCAGCAGCTCCCCCCTGATCGGCAGGGGGAATCTCTATGGCTACACCTTC
-	TRBJ1-1	TRBD1	TRBV9	CASSPYRDSFLRGTEAFF	TGTGCCAGCAGCCCTTACCGGGACAGTTTCCTTCGGGGCACTGAAGCTTTCTTT
-	TRBJ2-1	TRBD1	TRBV6-5	CASRRQGGNEQFF	TGTGCCAGCCGACGACAGGGCGGGAATGAGCAGTTCTTC
-	TRBJ1-5	-	TRBV10-2	CASSQVAGGQGPQHF	TGCGCCAGCAGCCAAGTCGCCGGGGGGCAAGGGCCCCAGCATTTT
-	TRBJ1-2	-	TRBV18	CASSPVQPDGYTF	TGTGCCAGCTCACCGGTACAGCCTGATGGCTACACCTTC
once	TRBJ2-7	-	TRBV5-1	CASSLAAAGVSYEQYF	TGCGCCAGCAGCTTGGCGGCTGCAGGGGTCAGCTACGAGCAGTACTTC
-	TRBJ1-6	-	TRBV6-5	CASREGHLYNSPLHF	TGTGCCAGCAGAGAGGGGCATCTCTATAATTCACCCCTCCACTTT
-	TRBJ1-6	TRBD1	TRBV11-2	CASSFALDVGQAHF	TGTGCCAGCAGCTTTGCCCTCGACGTGGGACAGGCCCACTTT
-	TRBJ1-5	TRBD1	TRBV6-5	CATGQGYNQPQHF	TGTGCCACAGGACAGGGCTACAATCAGCCCCAGCATTTT
-	TRBJ1-4	-	TRBV15	CATSRIRNRAANEKLFF	TGTGCCACCAGCAGAATAAGAAACAGGGCGGCTAATGAAAAACTGTTTTTT
-	TRBJ2-5	-	TRBV4-2	CASSQSSGPIKQETQYF	TGTGCCAGCAGCCAATCGTCGGGACCCATCAAACAAGAGACCCAGTACTTC
-	TRBJ1-1	-	TRBV7-9	CASSFGHDTEAFF	TGTGCCAGCAGCTTCGGACATGATACTGAAGCTTTCTTT
-	TRBJ2-5	TRBD1	TRBV6-5	CASSLQGALLETQYF	TGTGCCAGCAGTTTGCAGGGGGCGTTATTAGAGACCCAGTACTTC
-	TRBJ1-1	-	TRBV19	CATGGGNTEAFF	TGTGCTACGGGGGGGGGAAACACTGAAGCTTTCTTT
once	TRBJ1-3	-	TRBV3-1/TRBV3-2	CASSQDPGNTIYF	TGTGCCAGCAGCCAAGATCCTGGAAACACCATATATTTT
-	TRBJ1-1	-	TRBV3-1/TRBV3-2	CASSRLDTEAFF	TGTGCCAGCAGCCGTCTAGACACTGAAGCTTTCTTT
few	TRBJ1-3	-	TRBV5-1	CASSLGPAGNTIYF	TGCGCCAGCAGCTTGGGGCCAGCTGGAAACACCATATATTTT
-	TRBJ1-5	-	TRBV7-6	CASSQDDYGGPQHF	TGTGCCAGCAGCCAAGACGACTACGGGGGGCCCCAGCATTTT
few	TRBJ1-2	-	TRBV5-1	CASSLGRLGYTF	TGCGCCAGCAGCTTAGGCAGGCTGGGCTACACCTTC
-	TRBJ1-2	-	TRBV11-2	CASSLRGVDYGYTF	TGTGCCAGCAGCTTAAGGGGGGTGGACTATGGCTACACCTTC
-	TRBJ1-5	-	TRBV6-5	CASRRDSNQPQHF	TGTGCCAGCAGGAGAGATAGCAATCAGCCCCAGCATTTT
-	TRBJ2-3	-	TRBV6-1	CASSPGDTQYF	TGTGCCAGCAGCCCGGGGGATACGCAGTATTTT
-	TRBJ1-3	-	TRBV19	CASIGGFSSGNTIYF	TGTGCCAGTATTGGAGGCTTTTCGTCTGGAAACACCATATATTTT
-	TRBJ1-2	-	TRBV12-3/TRBV12-4	CASRPREVGGYTF	TGTGCCAGCAGGCCTCGGGAGGTTGGTGGCTACACCTTC
-	TRBJ1-1	-	TRBV20-1	CSARETEAFF	TGCAGTGCTAGAGAAACCGAAGCTTTCTTT
-	TRBJ2-3	-	TRBV28	CASSLRDTQYF	TGTGCCAGCAGTTTGAGAGATACGCAGTATTTT
-	TRBJ2-7	-	TRBV18	CASSTQTGLSYEQYF	TGTGCCAGCTCCACCCAGACAGGCCTCTCCTACGAGCAGTACTTC
-	TRBJ2-1	-	TRBV7-9	CASSLAGGPFSYNEQFF	TGTGCCAGCAGCTTAGCGGGGGGCCCTTTCTCCTACAATGAGCAGTTCTTC
-	TRBJ1-4	TRBD1	TRBV2	CASSVLGTGSRKLFF	TGTGCCAGCAGTGTGTTGGGGACAGGGTCAAGGAAACTGTTTTTT
-	TRBJ2-1	-	TRBV7-6	CASSSLEGLVVNEQFF	TGTGCCAGCAGCTCCCTGGAGGGGCTGGTGGTTAATGAGCAGTTCTTC
-	TRBJ2-1	-	TRBV12-3/TRBV12-4	CASSLLAHEQFF	TGTGCCAGCAGTTTGCTAGCCCATGAGCAGTTCTTC
-	TRBJ2-1	TRBD1	TRBV2	CASSEKGARLNEQFF	TGTGCCAGCAGTGAAAAGGGGGCCCGCCTCAATGAGCAGTTCTTC
-	TRBJ1-1	-	TRBV19	CASSITRENTEAFF	TGTGCCAGTAGTATCACCCGGGAGAACACTGAAGCTTTCTTT
-	TRBJ1-1	-	TRBV5-4	CAIGRGQNTEAFF	TGTGCTATTGGACGTGGACAGAACACTGAAGCTTTCTTT
-	TRBJ2-1	TRBD2	TRBV9	CASSVRGDSNNEQFF	TGTGCCAGCAGCGTTCGGGGGGACTCGAACAATGAGCAGTTCTTC
-	TRBJ2-2	TRBD2	TRBV6-5	CASRRLAKAGELFF	TGTGCCAGCAGACGACTAGCTAAGGCGGGGGAGCTGTTTTTT